This T cell receptor beta chain is drawn from a study of patients and donors after allogeneic stem cell transplantation. Germline V gene sequence: CDR1 DFQATT, CDR2 SNEGSKA (reference sequence). The CDR3 totals 12 residues. V was trimmed by 3 bases and J by 3 bases, leaving 8 bases between them. TCRdb ran MiXCR on the RT-PCR reads and lists one entry per CDR3 protein. Of about 960,000 distinct CDR3 sequences in the sample, under 20% were seen once. A few counts support this clonotype. Material for sequencing was blood, either unsorted or a sorted T cell fraction (not recorded which). This TCR was recovered from a human donor who was either an allogeneic HSCT recipient or a stem cell or donor lymphocyte infusion donor (not recorded which). It is not recorded whose cells these are; they may come from a transplant donor. The chain couples TRBV20-1 to TRBJ1-1; D remains unclear. The CDR3, as DNA: TGCAGTGCTAGCCCGACTTACACTGAAGCTTTCTTT. As protein: CSASPTYTEAFF.